A single sample gave rise to the 17 T cell receptor beta chains below, sequenced in a study of tumor-infiltrating lymphocytes in primary liver carcinoma. The input was approximately 500 ng total RNA; TCR beta cDNA was made from it with a constant-region primer. Slightly modified ARM-PCR with three nested multiplex PCR rounds yielded TCR beta libraries. Investigators reported that the first two PCR rounds, at around 11 cycles each, used TRBV1-TRBV30 forward primers with a C-beta reverse primer. TCRdb fed the multiplex PCR reads into MiXCR, producing one record per CDR3 protein. The sample consists of 200,000 or so distinct CDR3 sequences, less than 70% of them appearing once. Blood RNA came from unsorted whole blood; germline DNA was also extracted. Sequencing was carried out using peripheral blood. Source of these receptors: an older woman with primary liver carcinoma and hepatitis B virus infection.

This clonotype rates as medium-sized. This rearrangement joins TRBV11-2 to TRBJ2-1, with a weak D call TRBD1 (5 bases). Trimming removed 8 bases at V and 9 bases at J, with 17 bases between. The CDR3 covers 13 residues. Germline V gene data show CDR1 as SGHAT and CDR2 as FQNNGV. The DNA for the CDR3 is TGTGCCAGCTCGATGGGCAGGGCAGCTGAGCAGTTCTTC. This sequence encodes CASSMGRAAEQFF.

A note on this clonotype: A single base separates this from a much larger clone, so it may be a read error. V and J are TRBV14 and TRBJ1-1, with 7 positions matching TRBD1. V shed 0 bases, J shed 4 bases, and the junction held 8 bases outside the gene matches. There are 16 residues in the CDR3. Germline V lookup: CDR1 SGHDN, CDR2 FVKESK. The CDR3 loop reads CASSQERTGYLTEAFF. The CDR3 nucleotides are TGTGCCAGCAGCCAAGAACGGACAGGCTACCTCACTGAAGCTTTCTTT.

This clonotype was seen at least ten times. The chain uses TRBV12-3 or TRBV12-4 and TRBJ1-4, with D perhaps matching TRBD1 (5 bases). This CDR3 region has 15 residues. Trimming shortened V by 3 bases and J by 7 bases, and 15 bases separated the two germline ends. The CDR3 sequence is CASSFWRQGGEKLFF. CDR3 DNA: TGTGCCAGCAGTTTTTGGCGTCAGGGAGGTGAAAAACTGTTTTTT.

This sequence joins TRBV29-1 and TRBJ2-3, with D unclear. The CDR3 is 14 residues long. In germline, CDR1 is SQVTM, CDR2 ANQGSEA. Trimming took 7 bases from V and 3 from J, leaving 17 bases between them. The CDR3 DNA reads as TGCAGCGGCATGACTCTCAATGGAACAGATACGCAGTATTTT. This codes for CSGMTLNGTDTQYF.

The chain has TRBV6-7 and TRBJ1-1; D unresolved. TRBV6-7 is treated as an ORF (open reading frame) with a function not yet certain. The V and J ends lost 2 bases and 0 bases respectively, with 22 bases between them. The CDR3 sequence is 19 residues long. This chain's CDR3 is CASSYPIEAETYMNTEAFF. The CDR3 region has the DNA TGTGCCAGCAGTTACCCCATTGAGGCAGAGACTTACATGAACACTGAAGCTTTCTTT.

The rearrangement uses TRBV29-1 and TRBJ2-1, with D possibly TRBD2 on 6 matching bases. The CDR3 is 14 amino acids. The germline V and J ends were trimmed by 5 bases and 6 bases, with 17 bases remaining between them. Germline loops: CDR1 SQVTM, CDR2 ANQGSEA. The CDR3, as DNA: TGCAGCGTTTGGGGCAGGAGGGTCGCCAATGAGCAGTTCTTC. Its translation is CSVWGRRVANEQFF.

As concerns this clonotype: At one end, the junction sequence differs from germline, possibly due to a read error. The CDR3 is CACSGTVSNIEAFF. The CDR3 DNA is TGTGCCTGTTCCGGGACGGTATCGAACATTGAAGCTTTCTTT. V usage is TRBV30 and J usage is TRBJ1-1; tentatively, D is TRBD1 (5 bases). The CDR3 length is 14 residues. Germline assignment: CDR1 GTSNPN and CDR2 SVGIG (reference sequence).

Points on this clonotype: Without the conserved terminal phenylalanine or tryptophan, this CDR3 likely stems from a read error. J is TRBJ2-3 and V is TRBV11-3; 7 bases map to TRBD2. Trimming at V came to 3 bases and at J to 4 bases, leaving 4 bases not matched to a gene. CDR1 is SGHNT, CDR2 YENEEA, per germline. The CDR3 covers 14 residues. The CDR3 here is CASSFRTSADTQYI. The CDR3, as DNA: TGTGCCAGCAGCTTCAGGACTAGTGCAGATACGCAGTATATT.

Regarding this clonotype: A much larger clone is a single base away; this may be a read error. The chain recombines TRBV12-3 or TRBV12-4 with TRBJ1-6, with 8 bases identical to TRBD1. The J segment lost 2 bases and the V segment lost 8 bases, leaving 5 bases of the junction unmatched. The CDR3 runs 15 residues. The CDR3 region has the DNA TGTGCCAGCTGTGGGGACAGGACCTATAATTCACCCCTCCACTTT. Its protein is CASCGDRTYNSPLHF.

A remark on this clonotype: A clone one base away is much larger, so this may be a read error. CDR3 DNA sequence: TGCGCCAGCAGCATAGTAGATACGCAGTATTTT. Amino acid sequence: CASSIVDTQYF. V usage is TRBV5-1 and J usage is TRBJ2-3; unclear D gene. V shed 4 bases and J shed 5 bases, with 5 bases lying between them. The germline gives CDR1 SGHRS, CDR2 YFSETQ. CDR3 length equals 11 residues.

The chain combines TRBV11-1 with TRBJ2-7; no definite D call. The CDR3 is 12 residues long. Germline CDR1 SGHAT, CDR2 FQDESV (reference sequence). V lost 5 bases and J 2 bases, leaving 7 bases between the germline ends. The DNA of the CDR3 is TGTGCCAGCAGCACTGACCCCTACGAGCAGTACTTC. Translation gives CASSTDPYEQYF.

On this clonotype itself: Being one base from a much bigger clone, this may be a read error. No conserved phenylalanine or tryptophan ends this CDR3, so it is likely a read error. The chain links TRBV30 to TRBJ2-1; 10 bases fit TRBD2. The CDR3 consists of 15 residues. The V gene's germline CDR1 is GTSNPN and CDR2 SVGIG (reference sequence). Germline trimming cut 0 bases from V and 12 bases from J; bases unmatched to any gene: 11. The CDR3 region is CAWSVGLAGAPRQFI. The CDR3 DNA reads as TGTGCCTGGAGTGTAGGGCTAGCGGGAGCCCCGCGGCAGTTCATC.

The V and J genes are TRBV6-5 and TRBJ1-2; D is perhaps TRBD1 (5 bases). V lost 6 bases and J lost 5, with 31 bases in between. This CDR3 region has 19 residues. Germline CDR1 is MNHEY and CDR2 is SVGAGI. The CDR3 is CASSSNRGIAPLVMYGYTF. CDR3 nucleotides: TGTGCCAGCAGCTCAAATAGGGGAATCGCCCCTCTAGTTATGTATGGCTACACCTTC.

This clonotype was recorded many times. The chain carries TRBV6-6 and TRBJ1-5, with a possible D match to TRBD1 (6 bases). This CDR3 spans 14 amino acids. Trimming stripped 8 bases from V and 5 bases from J, with 16 bases between. CDR1 is MNHNY, CDR2 SVGAGI, per germline (reference sequence). CDR3 coding DNA: TGTGCCAGCGCCTTGGGGGGGGGCTATCAGCCCCAGCATTTT. Residues: CASALGGGYQPQHF.

A word on this clonotype: One end of the junction fails to match germline, which may point to a read error. The genes are TRBV6-1 and TRBJ1-5; D is possibly TRBD1 (6 bases). Per the germline V gene, CDR1 is MNHNS and CDR2 is SASEGT. CDR3 length: 16 amino acids. CDR3 region: CVSSEVGQRINQPQHF. CDR3 nucleotide sequence: TGTGTCAGCAGTGAAGTAGGACAGCGAATTAATCAGCCCCAGCATTTT.

There are many counts of this clonotype. The rearrangement uses TRBV6-5 and TRBJ1-1; tentatively, D is TRBD1 (6 bases). Germline V CDR1 and CDR2: MNHEY, SVGAGI. V lost 7 bases, J lost 1 base, and 16 bases lay in between. This CDR3 contains 15 residues. The CDR3 sequence: CASKGTGPENTEAFF. The CDR3 nucleotides are TGTGCCAGCAAAGGAACAGGGCCCGAGAACACTGAAGCTTTCTTT.

As for this clonotype: A much bigger clone sits one base away, suggesting this may be a read error. V is TRBV4-1 and J is TRBJ2-2, with TRBD2 matching 9 bases. Germline V gene data show CDR1 as MGHRA and CDR2 as YSYEKL. The CDR3 runs to 15 residues. CDR3 loop: CACSPSGGTTGELFF. The DNA for the CDR3 is TGCGCCTGCAGCCCCAGCGGGGGGACTACCGGGGAGCTGTTTTTT.